The 17 T cell receptor beta chains listed next were all sequenced from one sample in a study of a mutant IDH1 vaccine in newly diagnosed glioma. Their cognate antigens are unknown. Sequencing was performed with immunoSEQ multiplex PCR; in TCRdb, only in-frame clones are kept and a portion is missing. The sample comprises tens of thousands of clones, approximately 85% of which are singletons, and 1.7% rests with the top ten. Time point described: week 5, during vaccination. It was 300 ug of mutant IDH1 20-mer peptide that made up each vaccine dose, given with topical imiquimod. The sample here was PBMCs, taken from a glioma patient whose treatment included an IDH1 peptide vaccine. All receptors derive from a man aged 35-49 years with glioma.

The CDR3 sequence is CASKGAGNEQFF. In DNA, the CDR3 is TGTGCCAGCAAGGGAGCGGGGAATGAGCAGTTCTTC. V gene TRBV9 combines with J gene TRBJ2-1, with 7 bases matching TRBD2. The V gene's germline CDR1 is SGDLS and CDR2 YYNGEE. This CDR3 has 12 amino acids. V dropped 6 bases and J dropped 7; count of bases not matched to a gene: 4. The complete variable domain, with remaining parts taken from reference TRBV9 and TRBJ2-1, reads DSGVTQTPKHLITATGQRVTLRCSPRSGDLSVYWYQQSLDQGLQFLIQYYNGEERAKGNILERFSAQQFPDLHSELNLSSLELGDSALYFCASKGAGNEQFFGPGTRLTVL.

CDR3 in DNA: TGTGCCAGCAGCTTGGCGGATTGGAATGAGCAGTTCTTC. It is translated as CASSLADWNEQFF. V gene TRBV11-2 combines with J gene TRBJ2-1, with D unclear. This CDR3 comprises 13 residues. The germline CDR1 and CDR2 sequences are SGHAT and FQNNGV. Trimming cost V 3 bases and J 7 bases, with 10 bases left between them.

The chain combines TRBV19 with TRBJ2-3, with D unresolved. Germline CDR1 reads LNHDA; CDR2 reads SQIVND (reference sequence). CDR3 length: 15 residues. Trimming left V 7 bases short and J 2 bases short, with 16 bases between. CDR3 amino acids: CASTLASADTDTQYF. The CDR3 DNA is TGTGCCAGTACCTTAGCTTCAGCAGACACAGATACGCAGTATTTT.

The chain uses TRBV27 and TRBJ2-3; 12 bases map to TRBD2. The CDR3 is made up of 18 amino acids. Germline V gene lookup returns CDR1 MNHEY and CDR2 SMNVEV (reference sequence). J lost 2 bases, V lost 4 bases, and 10 bases had no gene match. DNA of the CDR3: TGTGCCAGCAGTTCCATGGGTGGACTAGCGGGGACCACAGATACGCAGTATTTT. It is translated as CASSSMGGLAGTTDTQYF.

The gene calls are TRBV6-6 and TRBJ1-1; unclear D gene. This CDR3 spans 14 amino acids. Germline CDR1 is MNHNY and CDR2 is SVGAGI (reference sequence). Trimming took 0 bases from V and 3 from J, leaving 8 bases between them. CDR3 sequence reads: CASSYSTGYTEAFF. In DNA, the CDR3 is TGTGCCAGCAGTTACTCGACTGGTTACACTGAAGCTTTCTTT.

The chain carries TRBV27 and TRBJ2-7; tentatively, D is TRBD1 (7 bases). V lost 3 bases, J lost 4 bases, and 10 bases lay in between. Germline V CDR1 and CDR2: MNHEY, SMNVEV (reference sequence). The CDR3 runs 13 residues. CDR3 sequence (DNA): TGTGCCAGCAGTTTGACAGGGAGGTACGAGCAGTACTTC. This gives the protein CASSLTGRYEQYF.

The chain recombines TRBV20-1 with TRBJ1-1, with TRBD1 as a possible D gene (6 bases). V was trimmed by 3 bases and J by 10 bases, leaving 9 bases between them. This CDR3 is built from 10 residues. Germline CDR1 is DFQATT and CDR2 is SNEGSKA (reference sequence). CDR3 sequence: CSARRGGAFF. The CDR3 nucleotides are TGCAGTGCTAGGAGGGGGGGAGCTTTCTTT.

This sequence joins TRBV7-9 and TRBJ2-7; D is unresolved. CDR1 and CDR2 (germline): SEHNR, FQNEAQ (reference sequence). The CDR3 runs to 15 residues. The V and J ends lost 1 base and 3 bases respectively, with 13 bases between them. CDR3 sequence: CASSLVVAQHYEQYF. As DNA, the CDR3 is TGTGCCAGCAGCTTAGTGGTAGCACAGCACTACGAGCAGTACTTC.

The chain employs TRBV6-5 and TRBJ1-4; D not resolved. Trimming left V 0 bases short and J 4 bases short, with 9 bases between. The CDR3 sequence is 15 residues long. CDR1 MNHEY and CDR2 SVGAGI come from the germline V gene. The CDR3 DNA reads as TGTGCCAGCAGTTACTCGGGTCTTAGTAATGAAAAACTGTTTTTT. It specifies CASSYSGLSNEKLFF.

This chain links TRBV9 with TRBJ2-7; 12 bases align to TRBD2. J was trimmed by 1 base and V by 3 bases; bases with no gene match: 2. This CDR3 comprises 15 residues. Germline-derived CDR1 and CDR2 are SGDLS and YYNGEE. CDR3 DNA: TGTGCCAGCAGCGCCGGGACTAGCGGGTCCTACGAGCAGTACTTC. Its protein product is CASSAGTSGSYEQYF.

DNA for the CDR3: TGTGCCAGCAGCCACCGAGGGGCCATGAACACTGAAGCTTTCTTT. Amino acid sequence: CASSHRGAMNTEAFF. This chain links TRBV7-8 with TRBJ1-1, with D perhaps matching TRBD1 (5 bases). The CDR3 loop spans 15 amino acids. Per germline, CDR1 SGHVS and CDR2 FQNEAQ. Trimming shortened V by 5 bases and J by 0 bases, and 13 bases separated the two germline ends.

This clone was picked up a small number of times. The rearrangement uses TRBV7-9 and TRBJ1-1; tentative D call: TRBD1 (6 bases). The V gene's germline CDR1 is SEHNR and CDR2 FQNEAQ (reference sequence). This CDR3 spans 18 amino acids. V lost 0 bases, J lost 4 bases, and 21 bases lay in between. CDR3 residues: CASSLARAGGLWGTEAFF. Written as DNA, the CDR3 is TGTGCCAGCAGCTTAGCGAGGGCCGGGGGCTTATGGGGCACTGAAGCTTTCTTT.

This clone was observed a single time. The chain employs TRBV28 and TRBJ2-6; D uncertain. V lost 5 bases and J lost 0, with 8 bases in between. CDR3 length: 15 amino acids. Germline V gene data show CDR1 as MDHEN and CDR2 as SYDVKM. The CDR3 is CASSVHSSGANVLTF. The DNA of the CDR3 is TGTGCCAGCAGTGTCCACAGCTCTGGGGCCAACGTCCTGACTTTC.

This rearrangement joins TRBV9 to TRBJ2-7; D gene unclear. CDR1 and CDR2 (germline): SGDLS, YYNGEE. V was trimmed by 7 bases and J by 5 bases, leaving 13 bases between them. The CDR3 consists of 12 residues. CDR3 amino acids: CASSSGVNEQYF. The CDR3 DNA reads as TGTGCCAGCTCCTCCGGAGTCAACGAGCAGTACTTC. Combining the CDR3 with reference TRBV9 and TRBJ2-7 gives the whole variable domain DSGVTQTPKHLITATGQRVTLRCSPRSGDLSVYWYQQSLDQGLQFLIQYYNGEERAKGNILERFSAQQFPDLHSELNLSSLELGDSALYFCASSSGVNEQYFGPGTRLTVT.

The chain links TRBV27 to TRBJ1-2; TRBD1 matches 8 bases. V dropped 6 bases and J dropped 4; count of bases not matched to a gene: 16. The CDR3 covers 17 residues. The germline V gene has CDR1 MNHEY and CDR2 SMNVEV (reference sequence). Here the CDR3 DNA reads TGTGCCAGCAGCCGAACCCCCCACGGGACAGGCTTCTATGGCTACACCTTC. The encoded protein is CASSRTPHGTGFYGYTF.

The chain carries TRBV7-2 and TRBJ2-7; perhaps TRBD1 as D (5 bases). V was trimmed by 5 bases and J by 5 bases, leaving 16 bases between them. The germline gives CDR1 SGHTA, CDR2 FQGNSA. The CDR3 is 14 amino acids. The CDR3 DNA reads TGTGCCAGCAGCCCCTTTAAGCAGGGCCACGAGCAGTACTTC. It encodes CASSPFKQGHEQYF.

The rearrangement links TRBV2 to TRBJ2-5; D gene unclear. The germline CDR1 and CDR2 sequences are SNHLY and FYNNEI. V lost 7 bases and J lost 6, with 12 bases in between. The CDR3 contains 12 residues. CDR3 sequence reads: CASTREQQTQYF. The CDR3 region has the DNA TGTGCCAGCACTCGAGAACAGCAGACCCAGTACTTC.